Following are 18 T cell receptor beta chains from one sample sequenced in a study of blood T cell repertoires in COVID-19. Assay used: immunoSEQ multiplex PCR; TCRdb lists only in-frame clones, some missing. This table holds about 99,000 clones, more than 80% found once. Sequencing used peripheral blood. The origin of the receptors is a woman aged 60-75 years with acute or convalescent COVID-19.

This clone was recorded only once. The CDR3 DNA is TGTGCCAGCAGCCCAGGACAGAACTTCTATGGCTACACCTTC. Protein: CASSPGQNFYGYTF. This sequence joins TRBV7-6 and TRBJ1-2; a weak D match, TRBD1 (6 bases). Trimming took off 5 bases at V and 4 bases at J, with 14 bases between the two ends. Germline CDR1 reads SGHVS; CDR2 reads FNYEAQ. This CDR3 has 14 residues.

The J gene is TRBJ2-3, the V gene TRBV3-1 (or the pseudogene TRBV3-2), with TRBD1 identical over 7 bases. The CDR3 length is 15 residues. The germline gives CDR1 LGHDT, CDR2 YNNKEL (reference sequence). V shed 5 bases, J shed 2 bases, and the junction held 7 bases outside the gene matches. CDR3 DNA sequence: TGTGCCAGCAGCGTTACAGGGGCCCCCACAGATACGCAGTATTTT. Translated: CASSVTGAPTDTQYF.

The V call is TRBV28, the J call TRBJ2-7; 7 nucleotides match TRBD1. From germline, CDR1 is MDHEN and CDR2 SYDVKM. The V segment lost 4 bases and the J segment 4 bases; nucleotides outside the gene matches: 4. The CDR3 is made up of 13 amino acids. The CDR3 DNA follows: TGTGCCAGCAGTTCTCCGGGACAGTACGAGCAGTACTTC. It yields the protein CASSSPGQYEQYF.

V gene TRBV2 combines with J gene TRBJ2-5; 10 bases are shared with TRBD1. V was clipped by 5 bases and J by 5 bases; unmatched bases: 14. Germline values: CDR1 SNHLY, CDR2 FYNNEI. This CDR3 is built from 17 residues. Here the CDR3 reads CASSPSRTGGALETQYF. Written as DNA, the CDR3 is TGTGCCAGCAGTCCGTCCCGGACAGGGGGGGCCCTGGAGACCCAGTACTTC.

The chain combines TRBV7-6 with TRBJ2-2; D is ambiguous. The CDR3 runs to 14 residues. Germline CDR1 SGHVS, CDR2 FNYEAQ. The germline V and J ends were trimmed by 1 base and 0 bases, with 3 bases remaining between them. CDR3 DNA sequence: TGTGCCAGCAGCTTAGAGCCGAACACCGGGGAGCTGTTTTTT. Its translation is CASSLEPNTGELFF.

V gene TRBV28 combines with J gene TRBJ2-5, with 8 bases that match TRBD1. V trimming: 3 bases; J trimming: 3 bases; junction bases outside the gene matches: 3. CDR1 and CDR2 (germline): MDHEN, SYDVKM. This CDR3 is 14 amino acids long. Here the CDR3 DNA reads TGTGCCAGCAGTTTGGACAGGGTAAAAGAGACCCAGTACTTC. This codes for CASSLDRVKETQYF.

The genes are TRBV28 and TRBJ2-5; 11 bases align to TRBD1. Germline V gene data show CDR1 as MDHEN and CDR2 as SYDVKM. The length of the CDR3 is 16 residues. Trimming took 4 bases from V and 4 from J; bases not matched to a gene: 8. For the CDR3, the DNA is TGTGCCAGCAGTTCCTGGGGACAGGGGGTCTTAGAGACCCAGTACTTC. Protein sequence: CASSSWGQGVLETQYF.

This clone was seen more than once but under ten times. This chain joins TRBV30 and TRBJ1-4; no definite D call. The germline V and J ends were trimmed by 0 bases and 8 bases, with 7 bases remaining between them. Germline loops: CDR1 GTSNPN, CDR2 SVGIG (reference sequence). The CDR3 consists of 12 residues. The CDR3 nucleotides read TGTGCCTGGAGTGTTGAGCGGGAAAAACTGTTTTTT. This translates into CAWSVEREKLFF.

The chain carries TRBV3-1 (or the pseudogene TRBV3-2) and TRBJ1-5; 9 nucleotides agree with TRBD1. Germline V gives CDR1 LGHDT, CDR2 YNNKEL (reference sequence). The CDR3 is 16 amino acids. V trimming: 2 bases; J trimming: 3 bases; junction bases outside the gene matches: 5. CDR3 sequence: CASSQRGQGFNQPQHF. CDR3 nucleotides: TGTGCCAGCAGCCAAAGGGGACAGGGTTTCAATCAGCCCCAGCATTTT.

The chain has TRBV20-1 and TRBJ2-5, with unresolved D. CDR1 is DFQATT, CDR2 SNEGSKA, per germline (reference sequence). The CDR3 runs to 11 residues. Trimming removed 4 bases from V and 3 bases from J, with 6 bases in between. The CDR3 coding sequence is TGCAGTGCTACCTCGGAAGAGACCCAGTACTTC. Translation: CSATSEETQYF.

This chain joins TRBV4-1 and TRBJ2-1, with 9 bases lining up with TRBD2. Unmatched junction bases numbered 9, after V lost 4 bases and J lost 8 bases. The germline V gene has CDR1 MGHRA and CDR2 YSYEKL. This CDR3 has 15 amino acids. CDR3 sequence (DNA): TGCGCCAGCAGCCCTCTAGCGGGAAAATGGGATGAGCAGTTCTTC. It translates to CASSPLAGKWDEQFF.

This chain uses TRBV3-1 (or the pseudogene TRBV3-2) with TRBJ1-2, with TRBD1 identical over 9 bases. The CDR3 sequence is 16 residues long. V dropped 2 bases and J dropped 5; count of bases not matched to a gene: 9. CDR1 LGHDT and CDR2 YNNKEL come from the germline V gene (reference sequence). CDR3: CASSQSYDRGKYGYTF. The CDR3 nucleotides read TGTGCCAGCAGCCAATCCTACGACAGGGGGAAATATGGCTACACCTTC.

The chain recombines TRBV5-1 with TRBJ2-5; the match to TRBD2 covers 7 bases. Losses at the gene ends were 0 bases for V and 4 bases for J; bases not matched to a gene: 3. CDR1 and CDR2 from the germline V gene are SGHRS and YFSETQ. The CDR3 spans 14 residues. The CDR3 bases are TGCGCCAGCAGCTTGGCGGGAGGTGGAGAGACCCAGTACTTC. It encodes CASSLAGGGETQYF.

V usage is TRBV5-4 and J usage is TRBJ1-5, with 7 positions matching TRBD1. The CDR3 totals 14 residues. Trimming cost V 4 bases and J 4 bases; bases outside gene matches: 5. The germline CDR1 and CDR2 sequences are SGHNT and YYREEE (reference sequence). In DNA form, the CDR3 reads TGTGCCAGCAGCGTCGGGACAGCTAATCAGCCCCAGCATTTT. Protein sequence: CASSVGTANQPQHF.

The rearrangement uses TRBV5-6 and TRBJ1-5, with D maybe TRBD1 (5 bases). The V gene lost 3 bases and the J gene lost 4 bases, with 11 bases spanning the gap. The CDR3 runs 14 residues. Per germline, CDR1 SGHDT and CDR2 YYEEEE. CDR3 residues: CASSWGLRNQPQHF. CDR3 nucleotides: TGTGCCAGCAGCTGGGGCCTACGGAATCAGCCCCAGCATTTT.

A single count supports this clone. This chain uses TRBV5-6 with TRBJ1-6; D might be TRBD1 (5 bases). CDR1 is SGHDT, CDR2 YYEEEE, per germline. V was clipped by 4 bases and J by 7 bases, with 12 bases between them. The CDR3 runs to 14 residues. The CDR3 loop reads CASSQGTVNSPLHF. The CDR3 nucleotides are TGTGCCAGCAGCCAGGGTACGGTGAATTCACCCCTCCACTTT.

This clone showed up just once. V gene TRBV29-1 combines with J gene TRBJ2-1, with D possibly being TRBD1 (6 bases). Germline V CDR1 and CDR2: SQVTM, ANQGSEA. The V gene lost 3 bases and the J gene lost 7 bases, with 13 bases spanning the gap. The CDR3 extends over 13 amino acids. The CDR3 protein is CSVEAAQGNEQFF. The CDR3 DNA sequence: TGCAGCGTTGAGGCCGCGCAGGGGAATGAGCAGTTCTTC.

The CDR3 DNA sequence: TGTGCCAGCACACCCCGGGACTCTAATGAAGCTTTCTTT. This translates into CASTPRDSNEAFF. The chain employs TRBV5-4 and TRBJ1-1; possibly TRBD1 for D (5 bases). The V and J ends lost 6 bases and 7 bases respectively, with 16 bases between them. The CDR3 contains 13 residues. Germline V gives CDR1 SGHNT, CDR2 YYREEE (reference sequence).